This TCR beta chain stems from a study of T cells after yellow fever vaccination. Whole-study context: Preparation of the low-cell-number fractions used SMART-Seq v4 Ultra Low Input.

Template switching by 5'RACE produced TCR cDNA, adding a universal primer site and UMIs. TCRdb reprocessed the 5' RACE reads with MiXCR, giving one entry per CDR3 protein. The sample lists 300,000 or so distinct CDR3 sequences, 8.1% occurring once. This clonotype occurred a few times. Antigen specificity is unknown. Study-level points and caveats: Weaker overall was a secondary response that nonetheless peaked faster, on day 5 versus 15. Post-booster reappearance was seen for most primary-vaccination clones (roughly 96% CD4, about 90% CD8).

The CDR3 loop spans 13 amino acids. Per the germline V gene, CDR1 is MDHEN and CDR2 is SYDVKM. V was trimmed by 6 bases and J by 5 bases, leaving 11 bases between them. The V gene is TRBV28, the J gene TRBJ1-5; unclear D gene. The TCR comes from a man younger than 35 who received the YFV17D yellow fever vaccine. The specimen comprised PBMCs, sampled about 41 days after the first yellow fever vaccination. The CDR3 DNA reads TGTGCCAGCAGCGCGGAAGTGGATCAGCCCCAGCATTTT. Protein: CASSAEVDQPQHF.